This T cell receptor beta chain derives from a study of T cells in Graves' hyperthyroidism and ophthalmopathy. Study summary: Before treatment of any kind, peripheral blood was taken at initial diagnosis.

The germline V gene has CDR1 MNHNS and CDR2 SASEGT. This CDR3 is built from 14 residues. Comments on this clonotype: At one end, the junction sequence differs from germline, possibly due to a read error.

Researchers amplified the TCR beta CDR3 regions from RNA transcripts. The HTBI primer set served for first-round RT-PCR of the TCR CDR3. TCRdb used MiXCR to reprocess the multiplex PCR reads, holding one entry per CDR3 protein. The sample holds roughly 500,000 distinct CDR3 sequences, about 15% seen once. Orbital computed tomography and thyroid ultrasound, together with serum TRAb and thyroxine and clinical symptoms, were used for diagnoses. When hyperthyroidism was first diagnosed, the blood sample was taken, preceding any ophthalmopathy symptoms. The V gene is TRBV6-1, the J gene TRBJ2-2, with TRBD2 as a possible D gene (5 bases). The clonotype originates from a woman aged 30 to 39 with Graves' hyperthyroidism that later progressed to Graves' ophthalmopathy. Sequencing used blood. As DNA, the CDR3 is TGTGCCAGCAGACCCGACTCGGCCACCGGGGAGCCGTTTTTT. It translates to CASRPDSATGEPFF.